The 21 T cell receptor beta chains presented below share a single source sample, sequenced in a study of cytomegalovirus exposure and HLA in healthy donors. The PCR used 60 Vbeta and 13 Jbeta primers. Sequenced by immunoSEQ multiplex PCR; TCRdb stores in-frame clones only, minus some. Of about 190,000 clones listed, roughly 80% were seen once; the top ten hold less than 4.5%. The source material was PBMCs. The receptors shown here come from a man aged 45-65 years in good health and CMV-seronegative.

This chain links TRBV2 with TRBJ2-3; 8 bases match TRBD2. In germline, CDR1 is SNHLY, CDR2 FYNNEI. V shed 7 bases, J shed 3 bases, and the junction held 6 bases outside the gene matches. The CDR3 spans 14 residues. CDR3 loop: CASTGGGPTDTQYF. CDR3 in DNA: TGTGCCAGCACCGGCGGGGGGCCGACAGATACGCAGTATTTT.

This rearrangement joins TRBV4-1 to TRBJ1-2, with D uncertain. Looked up from germline, CDR1 is MGHRA and CDR2 is YSYEKL. This CDR3 is 15 amino acids long. V was cut by 1 base and J by 4 bases, with 13 bases left in between. The CDR3 DNA follows: TGCGCCAGCAGCCAAGCGTTGGACGGGAGCTATGGCTACACCTTC. Protein product: CASSQALDGSYGYTF.

The genes are TRBV30 and TRBJ2-1; TRBD1 agrees at 7 bases. The germline V gene has CDR1 GTSNPN and CDR2 SVGIG (reference sequence). Unmatched junction bases numbered 2, after V lost 1 base and J lost 8 bases. The CDR3 covers 12 residues. CDR3: CAWSGQGYEQFF. CDR3 DNA: TGTGCCTGGAGTGGACAGGGCTATGAGCAGTTCTTC.

Remarks on this clone: Other DNA sequences from this sample encode an identical CDR3 as well. The chain employs TRBV19 and TRBJ1-1; 7 bases agree with TRBD1. The germline V gene encodes CDR1 LNHDA and CDR2 SQIVND (reference sequence). The CDR3 has 15 residues. V shed 1 base and J 1 base; nucleotides not matched to a gene: 3. The CDR3 DNA follows: TGTGCCAGTAGTATAGGGCAGGGGGGGAACACTGAAGCTTTCTTT. As protein: CASSIGQGGNTEAFF.

The CDR3 region is CASSEWQGSNSPLHF. CDR3 bases: TGTGCCAGCAGTGAATGGCAGGGGAGTAATTCACCCCTCCACTTT. V usage is TRBV2 and J usage is TRBJ1-6, with TRBD1 as a possible D gene (6 bases). V lost 2 bases and J lost 6, with 11 bases in between. The length of the CDR3 is 15 residues. The germline gives CDR1 SNHLY, CDR2 FYNNEI.

V gene TRBV27 combines with J gene TRBJ1-6; 9 nucleotides agree with TRBD1. CDR1 is MNHEY, CDR2 SMNVEV, per germline (reference sequence). The CDR3 spans 15 residues. V was pared by 5 bases and J by 9 bases, with 8 bases of the junction left unmatched. The CDR3 nucleotides read TGTGCCAGCAGTGCAGAGGGACAGGGCTCTTCACCCCTCCACTTT. Translating it yields CASSAEGQGSSPLHF.

The chain uses TRBV5-4 and TRBJ2-2; D unclear. In germline, CDR1 is SGHNT, CDR2 YYREEE (reference sequence). Trimming removed 0 bases from V and 8 bases from J, with 5 bases in between. There are 12 residues in the CDR3. CDR3 residues: CASSLDRGELFF. Written as DNA, the CDR3 is TGTGCCAGCAGCTTGGACCGGGGGGAGCTGTTTTTT.

The V gene is TRBV5-1, the J gene TRBJ2-1; tentative D call: TRBD2 (6 bases). Germline V gives CDR1 SGHRS, CDR2 YFSETQ. This CDR3 region has 15 residues. V dropped 3 bases and J dropped 3 bases, with 13 bases sitting between them. CDR3 coding DNA: TGCGCCAGCAGCTCCCCCGGCGGGGACTACAATGAGCAGTTCTTC. Its protein product is CASSSPGGDYNEQFF.

The CDR3 DNA is TGTGCCAGCAGCTTTGGGGGACTGAATTCACCCCTCCACTTT. It specifies CASSFGGLNSPLHF. The V call is TRBV7-2, the J call TRBJ1-6; D perhaps matches TRBD1 (5 bases). CDR3 length: 14 amino acids. In germline, CDR1 is SGHTA, CDR2 FQGNSA. V shed 3 bases and J shed 7 bases, with 10 bases lying between them.

This chain joins TRBV5-1 and TRBJ1-1; D not resolved. Germline CDR1 and CDR2: SGHRS and YFSETQ. The CDR3 is 15 residues long. Trimming took 3 bases from V and 1 from J, leaving 13 bases between them. The CDR3 DNA reads TGCGCCAGCAGCTGGGAGGGAGGGCCGAACACTGAAGCTTTCTTT. This sequence encodes CASSWEGGPNTEAFF. Using reference TRBV5-1 and TRBJ1-1 for the parts outside the CDR3, the full variable domain is KAGVTQTPRYLIKTRGQQVTLSCSPISGHRSVSWYQQTPGQGLQFLFEYFSETQRNKGNFPGRFSGRQFSNSRSEMNVSTLELGDSALYLCASSWEGGPNTEAFFGQGTRLTVV.

For this clone: This same CDR3 is encoded by further DNA sequences in the sample. This sequence joins TRBV9 and TRBJ2-6; D is perhaps TRBD1 (5 bases). The CDR3 has 15 residues. V was pared by 0 bases and J by 4 bases, with 8 bases between. CDR1 and CDR2 (germline): SGDLS, YYNGEE. The DNA for the CDR3 is TGTGCCAGCAGCGTAGAGGGGTCAGGGGCCAACGTCCTGACTTTC. Amino acids: CASSVEGSGANVLTF.

This clone showed up just once. The gene calls are TRBV11-2 and TRBJ1-1; D not certain. The CDR3 contains 13 residues. Per germline, CDR1 SGHAT and CDR2 FQNNGV. Between the trimmed V and J ends, which lost 4 bases and 4 bases, there was a span of 10 bases. Here the CDR3 reads CASSSDLGTEAFF. In nucleotides, the CDR3 is TGTGCCAGCAGCTCGGACTTAGGCACTGAAGCTTTCTTT. Using reference TRBV11-2 and TRBJ1-1 for the parts outside the CDR3, the full variable domain is EAGVAQSPRYKIIEKRQSVAFWCNPISGHATLYWYQQILGQGPKLLIQFQNNGVVDDSQLPKDRFSAERLKGVDSTLKIQPAKLEDSAVYLCASSSDLGTEAFFGQGTRLTVV.

The gene calls are TRBV5-6 and TRBJ1-2; D not resolved. The CDR3 contains 15 residues. Germline V gene lookup returns CDR1 SGHDT and CDR2 YYEEEE. Between the trimmed V and J ends, which lost 4 bases and 3 bases, there was a span of 16 bases. CDR3 sequence (DNA): TGTGCCAGCAGCGGGTCGTTGGCCCTAGACTATGGCTACACCTTC. This codes for CASSGSLALDYGYTF. Supplemented by reference TRBV5-6 and TRBJ1-2, the full variable domain reads DAGVTQSPTHLIKTRGQQVTLRCSPKSGHDTVSWYQQALGQGPQFIFQYYEEEERQRGNFPDRFSGHQFPNYSSELNVNALLLGDSALYLCASSGSLALDYGYTFGSGTRLTVV.

There are a few counts of this clone. The rearrangement joins TRBV6-5 to TRBJ2-1; 7 bases agree with TRBD1. CDR1 is MNHEY and CDR2 is SVGAGI in the germline V gene. Losses at the gene ends were 2 bases for V and 4 bases for J; bases not matched to a gene: 5. The CDR3 sequence is 15 residues long. CDR3 in amino acids: CASSYARQGYNEQFF. CDR3 nucleotides: TGTGCCAGCAGTTACGCCCGACAGGGTTACAATGAGCAGTTCTTC.

The chain combines TRBV29-1 with TRBJ1-2; D call uncertain. Germline values: CDR1 SQVTM, CDR2 ANQGSEA. With 7 bases removed from V and 7 bases from J, the gap between germline ends came to 19 bases. The CDR3 runs to 13 residues. The CDR3 DNA follows: TGCAGCGCCATACCCCCGGGATTCGTTGGCTACACCTTC. As protein: CSAIPPGFVGYTF. Looking up the rest from reference TRBV29-1 and TRBJ1-2 gives the full variable domain: SAVISQKPSRDICQRGTSLTIQCQVDSQVTMMFWYRQQPGQSLTLIATANQGSEATYESGFVIDKFPISRPNLTFSTLTVSNMSPEDSSIYLCSAIPPGFVGYTFGSGTRLTVV.

The chain joins TRBV4-2 to TRBJ2-5; 12 nucleotides agree with TRBD2. The CDR3 totals 16 residues. Looked up from germline, CDR1 is LGHNA and CDR2 is YNFKEQ. V was clipped by 2 bases and J by 4 bases; unmatched bases: 5. CDR3 sequence: CASSQSTSGGLETQYF. The CDR3 DNA is TGTGCCAGCAGCCAATCGACTAGCGGGGGCCTAGAGACCCAGTACTTC.

The chain couples TRBV6-5 to TRBJ1-2; D perhaps matches TRBD1 (5 bases). V gave up 8 bases and J gave up 8 bases, with 21 bases separating them. This CDR3 is built from 14 residues. From germline, CDR1 is MNHEY and CDR2 SVGAGI. CDR3: CASLPRGTPWGYTF. CDR3 DNA sequence: TGTGCCAGCCTACCCCGTGGGACTCCTTGGGGCTACACCTTC.

The chain couples TRBV27 to TRBJ1-1; D call uncertain. The CDR3 runs to 15 residues. Germline V lookup: CDR1 MNHEY, CDR2 SMNVEV (reference sequence). V was cut by 2 bases and J by 1 base, with 11 bases left in between. This CDR3 reads CASSLPGEGNTEAFF. CDR3 DNA: TGTGCCAGCAGTTTACCCGGGGAGGGGAACACTGAAGCTTTCTTT.

V gene TRBV7-8 combines with J gene TRBJ1-2, with 8 bases identical to TRBD1. Germline lookup yields CDR1 SGHVS and CDR2 FQNEAQ. The CDR3 consists of 15 residues. The V gene end was trimmed by 1 base and the J gene end by 6 bases; junction bases not matched to a gene: 7. Here the CDR3 reads CASSLDGRGLNGYTF. The CDR3 coding sequence is TGTGCCAGCAGCTTAGACGGCAGGGGGCTGAATGGCTACACCTTC.

This clone occurred a few times. The rearrangement joins TRBV18 to TRBJ1-1, with D perhaps TRBD1 (5 bases). This CDR3 region has 14 residues. The V and J ends lost 0 bases and 1 base respectively, with 6 bases between them. CDR1 is KGHSH and CDR2 is LQKENI in the germline V gene. CDR3 sequence reads: CASSPPQGNTEAFF. The CDR3 nucleotides are TGTGCCAGCTCACCACCTCAGGGGAACACTGAAGCTTTCTTT.

The V call is TRBV5-1, the J call TRBJ1-1, with 7 bases matching TRBD1. This CDR3 is 14 amino acids long. With V trimmed by 4 bases and J by 3 bases, 6 bases remained unmatched. CDR1 is SGHRS, CDR2 YFSETQ, per germline. CDR3 in DNA: TGCGCCAGCAGCCCGAACAGGGGTTACACTGAAGCTTTCTTT. Protein product: CASSPNRGYTEAFF.